Each of the 3 T cell receptor beta chains below was sequenced from the same sample in a study of CD8 T cells in Susac syndrome. Reverse transcription used roughly 0.5 to 1 ug RNA and random hexamers. MiXCR, applied by TCRdb to the immunoSEQ multiplex PCR reads, yields one record per CDR3 protein. Among some 200,000 distinct CDR3 sequences listed, approximately 95% were seen once. What was sequenced was CD4+ T cells from PBMCs. These receptors all stem from a human donor with Susac syndrome.

The chain employs TRBV4-1 and TRBJ1-2, with 8 bases that match TRBD1. V lost 2 bases and J lost 9; bases outside the gene matches: 11. CDR3 size: 15 residues. CDR1 MGHRA and CDR2 YSYEKL come from the germline V gene. The CDR3: CASSQMRTGFESYTF. The CDR3, as DNA: TGCGCCAGCAGCCAAATGAGGACAGGGTTTGAAAGCTACACCTTC.

This clonotype appeared a few times. This chain joins TRBV2 and TRBJ1-2; possible D gene TRBD1, 6 bases. This CDR3 region has 15 residues. Germline V gene sequence: CDR1 SNHLY, CDR2 FYNNEI. Trimming pared 3 bases from V and 4 bases from J, leaving 15 bases between. The CDR3 nucleotides are TGTGCCAGCAGTGATTGGACAGTAGCCCTCTATGGCTACACCTTC. Protein product: CASSDWTVALYGYTF.

The V call is TRBV30, the J call TRBJ1-5; D is perhaps TRBD1 (6 bases). V shed 2 bases and J shed 2 bases, with 10 bases lying between them. The CDR3 has 14 residues. Germline V gene sequence: CDR1 GTSNPN, CDR2 SVGIG (reference sequence). DNA of the CDR3: TGTGCCTGGAGTAGAGGGGGAGGCAATCAGCCCCAGCATTTT. Amino acids: CAWSRGGGNQPQHF.